This record looks at one T cell receptor beta chain sequence and its context. Antigen specificity is unknown. Germline CDR1 and CDR2: SGHNT and YYREEE (reference sequence). The V end lost 4 bases, the J end lost 2 bases, and 18 bases lay between the germline ends. This CDR3 has 16 amino acids. This entry belongs to a study of cytomegalovirus exposure and HLA in healthy donors. Study-level information: Findings of an earlier analysis included roughly 120 million unique TCR beta sequences from about 180 million T cells. Study-wide results and caveats: The majority of TCR sequences were rare, yet some public TCRs appeared in many donors. Clonal expansion, a later analysis showed, was greater in HLA-associated TCR beta chains than in equally common others.

PCR employed 60 Vbeta and 13 Jbeta primers. Authors' data handling: Per a later analysis, the number of unique TCR beta chains was some 75 million, of which roughly 11 million were shared. Clones were read by immunoSEQ multiplex PCR, and TCRdb kept only the in-frame ones, dropping some. The D gene and trimming were derived from the DNA, and the V and J assignments and clone size from that table. This table holds about 92,000 clones, more than 65% found once. The TCR originated in a woman younger than 30 in good health and CMV-seropositive. The genes are TRBV5-4 and TRBJ1-2, with TRBD1 as a possible D gene (5 bases). Sequencing input: PBMCs. CDR3 nucleotide sequence: TGTGCCAGCAGCCAGTGGGGGGTCGGTCAGAACTATGGCTACACCTTC. Translating it yields CASSQWGVGQNYGYTF.